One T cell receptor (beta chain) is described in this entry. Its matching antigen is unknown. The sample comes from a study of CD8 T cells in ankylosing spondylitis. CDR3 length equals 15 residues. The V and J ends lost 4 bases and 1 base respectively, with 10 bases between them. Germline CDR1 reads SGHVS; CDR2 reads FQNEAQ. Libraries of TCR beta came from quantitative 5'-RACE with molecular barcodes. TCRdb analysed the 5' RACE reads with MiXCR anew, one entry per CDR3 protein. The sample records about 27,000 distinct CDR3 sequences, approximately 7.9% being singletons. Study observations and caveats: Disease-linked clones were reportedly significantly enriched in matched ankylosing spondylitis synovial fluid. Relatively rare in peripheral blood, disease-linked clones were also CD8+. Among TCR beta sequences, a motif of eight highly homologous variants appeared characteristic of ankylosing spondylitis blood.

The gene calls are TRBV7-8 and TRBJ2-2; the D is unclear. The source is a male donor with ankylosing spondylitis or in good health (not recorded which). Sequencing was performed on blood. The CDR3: CASSSTVRNTGELFF. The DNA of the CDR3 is TGTGCCAGCAGCTCTACAGTGAGGAACACCGGGGAGCTGTTTTTT. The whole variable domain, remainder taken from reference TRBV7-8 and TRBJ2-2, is GAGVSQSPRYKVAKRGQDVALRCDPISGHVSLFWYQQALGQGPEFLTYFQNEAQLDKSGLPSDRFFAERPEGSVSTLKIQRTQQEDSAVYLCASSSTVRNTGELFFGEGSRLTVL.